The 22 T cell receptor beta chains below were found in one sample sequenced in a study of T cell responses to AZD1222 COVID-19 vaccine. Clones were read by immunoSEQ multiplex PCR, and TCRdb kept only the in-frame ones, dropping some. Among 110,000 or so clones, more than 80% were seen once, and the ten largest hold 5% to 6.5%. Sequenced here: peripheral blood, sampled on day 0 of AZD1222 vaccination. These receptors originate from an adult in good health.

The chain carries TRBV2 and TRBJ2-7; possibly TRBD1 or TRBD2 for D (7 bases each). The CDR3 contains 15 residues. Germline V gives CDR1 SNHLY, CDR2 FYNNEI. Trimming left V 8 bases short and J 4 bases short, with 21 bases between. The CDR3 DNA reads as TGTGCCAGCTCCCCGCAGGGGGGGGAAGTGTACGAGCAGTACTTC. Its translation: CASSPQGGEVYEQYF.

The J gene is TRBJ1-5, the V gene TRBV9, with unresolved D. The CDR3 covers 14 residues. From germline, CDR1 is SGDLS and CDR2 YYNGEE. V was shortened by 0 bases and J by 0 bases, with 4 bases between the two germline ends. CDR3 region: CASSVGGSNQPQHF. The CDR3 DNA is TGTGCCAGCAGCGTAGGGGGTAGCAATCAGCCCCAGCATTTT.

V gene TRBV6-5 combines with J gene TRBJ1-1, with a weak D call TRBD1 (6 bases). Trimming cost V 1 base and J 4 bases, with 10 bases left between them. From germline, CDR1 is MNHEY and CDR2 SVGAGI. CDR3 length: 14 residues. The CDR3 DNA sequence: TGTGCCAGCAGTTACTTCGGACAGAGCACTGAAGCTTTCTTT. Amino acid sequence: CASSYFGQSTEAFF.

This chain connects TRBV12-3 or TRBV12-4 to TRBJ2-1; D gene uncertain. CDR3 size: 12 residues. V was shortened by 6 bases and J by 6 bases, with 9 bases between the two germline ends. This CDR3 reads CASSLGTNEQFF. CDR3 DNA: TGTGCCAGCAGCCTGGGAACCAATGAGCAGTTCTTC.

The chain uses TRBV19 and TRBJ2-1; 9 positions agree with TRBD1. Germline V gene lookup returns CDR1 LNHDA and CDR2 SQIVND (reference sequence). This CDR3 has 16 amino acids. J was trimmed by 6 bases and V by 7 bases; bases with no gene match: 13. This CDR3 reads CASNGLRQGVSNEQFF. CDR3 in DNA: TGTGCCAGTAATGGACTCCGACAGGGGGTTAGCAATGAGCAGTTCTTC.

V is TRBV5-1 and J is TRBJ2-1, with 7 bases fitting TRBD2. The CDR3 runs to 17 residues. Germline loops: CDR1 SGHRS, CDR2 YFSETQ. After removal of 0 bases from V and 0 bases from J, the junction contained 6 bases not matched to a gene. The CDR3 nucleotides are TGCGCCAGCAGCTTGGAGCTAGCGGTGAGCTCCTACAATGAGCAGTTCTTC. Translation: CASSLELAVSSYNEQFF.

The rearrangement uses TRBV19 and TRBJ2-1; D possibly corresponds to TRBD2 (5 bases). Germline values: CDR1 LNHDA, CDR2 SQIVND (reference sequence). V lost 6 bases and J lost 2, with 8 bases in between. The CDR3 runs 13 residues. Here the CDR3 DNA reads TGTGCCAGTAGACGGGGTGCCTACAATGAGCAGTTCTTC. This sequence encodes CASRRGAYNEQFF.

The V call is TRBV5-1, the J call TRBJ1-1; D may be TRBD1 (5 bases). Germline assignment: CDR1 SGHRS and CDR2 YFSETQ. The CDR3 length is 14 residues. Deletions cut 4 bases from V and 2 bases from J, with 12 bases between. The CDR3 spells CASSEQAINTEAFF. In DNA, the CDR3 is TGCGCCAGCAGCGAACAGGCAATCAACACTGAAGCTTTCTTT.

The chain has TRBV3-1 (or the pseudogene TRBV3-2) and TRBJ1-1; D is unresolved. CDR1 is LGHDT, CDR2 YNNKEL, per germline (reference sequence). V was clipped by 6 bases and J by 4 bases, with 9 bases between them. The CDR3 sequence is 12 residues long. Here the CDR3 reads CASSRTLTEAFF. The CDR3 DNA is TGTGCCAGCAGTCGGACTCTCACTGAAGCTTTCTTT.

The chain uses TRBV5-4 and TRBJ2-2, with 10 bases that match TRBD2. The V gene end was trimmed by 5 bases and the J gene end by 4 bases; junction bases not matched to a gene: 5. There are 15 residues in the CDR3. Germline-derived CDR1 and CDR2 are SGHNT and YYREEE (reference sequence). Here the CDR3 reads CASSTTSGTTGELFF. For the CDR3, the DNA is TGTGCCAGCAGTACCACTAGCGGGACCACCGGGGAGCTGTTTTTT.

The V gene is TRBV7-9, the J gene TRBJ2-7; unclear D gene. CDR3 length: 12 amino acids. V dropped 5 bases and J dropped 6 bases, with 11 bases sitting between them. Germline loops: CDR1 SEHNR, CDR2 FQNEAQ (reference sequence). The DNA for the CDR3 is TGTGCCAGCAGCCCGGCGGTAACCGAGCAGTACTTC. It specifies CASSPAVTEQYF.

This rearrangement joins TRBV21-1 to TRBJ2-7; the table assigns TRBD1, which was not confirmed against the DNA. TRBV21-1 is deemed a pseudogene. CDR3 length: 15 amino acids. The CDR3 bases are TGTGCCAGGGGCAATTCAGGGGGCCCTCTGTACGAGCAGTACTTC. This codes for CARGNSGGPLYEQYF.

The CDR3 is CASNTVASYGYTF. DNA of the CDR3: TGTGCCAGCAATACAGTAGCCTCCTATGGCTACACCTTC. The gene calls are TRBV12-3 or TRBV12-4 and TRBJ1-2; D remains unclear. The CDR3 spans 13 residues. The ends were cut back, 7 bases at V and 4 bases at J, with 13 bases in the middle.

This clone was picked up one time. This sequence joins TRBV28 and TRBJ2-6, with unresolved D. The CDR3 is made up of 15 amino acids. V was pared by 4 bases and J by 4 bases, with 11 bases between. Germline CDR1 reads MDHEN; CDR2 reads SYDVKM. This chain's CDR3 is CASSSPIGGANVLTF. As DNA, the CDR3 is TGTGCCAGCAGTTCCCCGATAGGAGGGGCCAACGTCCTGACTTTC.

The genes are TRBV27 and TRBJ2-2, with 7 bases matching TRBD1. This CDR3 is 15 amino acids long. J was trimmed by 5 bases and V by 5 bases; bases with no gene match: 8. Germline CDR1 and CDR2: MNHEY and SMNVEV (reference sequence). The CDR3 DNA sequence: TGTGCCAGCAGTACACCAGGGGGAAGGACCGGGGAGCTGTTTTTT. Encoded protein: CASSTPGGRTGELFF.

The chain employs TRBV5-1 and TRBJ1-3; D might be TRBD1 (6 bases). CDR1 is SGHRS and CDR2 is YFSETQ in the germline V gene. Trimming took 1 base from V and 1 from J, leaving 18 bases between them. The CDR3 runs 18 residues. The CDR3 protein is CASSLRGGMEPSGNTIYF. CDR3 in DNA: TGCGCCAGCAGCTTGAGGGGGGGAATGGAACCATCTGGAAACACCATATATTTT.

The J gene is TRBJ1-5, the V gene TRBV19, with 8 bases identical to TRBD1. V lost 5 bases and J lost 7; bases outside the gene matches: 4. Germline assignment: CDR1 LNHDA and CDR2 SQIVND (reference sequence). The CDR3 loop spans 13 amino acids. CDR3 residues: CASSDRGWQPQHF. CDR3 nucleotide sequence: TGTGCCAGTAGTGACAGGGGTTGGCAGCCCCAGCATTTT.

The rearrangement links TRBV19 to TRBJ2-2; D remains unclear. Germline V lookup: CDR1 LNHDA, CDR2 SQIVND (reference sequence). Between the trimmed V and J ends, which lost 5 bases and 0 bases, there was a span of 4 bases. The CDR3 sequence is 13 residues long. The CDR3 sequence is CASSVANTGELFF. The DNA of the CDR3 is TGTGCCAGTAGTGTCGCGAACACCGGGGAGCTGTTTTTT. The entire variable domain, with the rest obtained from reference TRBV19 and TRBJ2-2, is as follows: DGGITQSPKYLFRKEGQNVTLSCEQNLNHDAMYWYRQDPGQGLRLIYYSQIVNDFQKGDIAEGYSVSREKKESFPLTVTSAQKNPTAFYLCASSVANTGELFFGEGSRLTVL.

V gene TRBV2 combines with J gene TRBJ1-1; perhaps TRBD1 as D (5 bases). V lost 8 bases and J lost 1, with 17 bases in between. This CDR3 region has 15 residues. Germline V CDR1 and CDR2: SNHLY, FYNNEI. The CDR3 loop is CASRFAWQGNTEAFF. In DNA, the CDR3 is TGTGCCAGCCGCTTCGCTTGGCAGGGGAACACTGAAGCTTTCTTT.

The rearrangement uses TRBV3-1 (or the pseudogene TRBV3-2) and TRBJ1-2; 9 bases fit TRBD1. Germline CDR1 and CDR2: LGHDT and YNNKEL (reference sequence). With V trimmed by 3 bases and J by 6 bases, 5 bases remained unmatched. CDR3 length: 14 amino acids. CDR3 sequence reads: CASSQIQGADGYTF. CDR3 sequence (DNA): TGTGCCAGCAGCCAGATACAGGGGGCGGATGGCTACACCTTC.

V usage is TRBV12-3 or TRBV12-4 and J usage is TRBJ1-2; perhaps TRBD1 as D (5 bases). The V end was cut by 3 bases, the J end by 8 bases, with 10 bases between. The CDR3 length is 12 residues. The CDR3 DNA follows: TGTGCCAGCAGTTTTCTTACAGGCGGCTACACCTTC. This encodes CASSFLTGGYTF.

The rearrangement joins TRBV11-2 to TRBJ2-7, with no clear D. V shed 1 base and J shed 0 bases, with 10 bases lying between them. The CDR3 extends over 15 amino acids. Germline V gives CDR1 SGHAT, CDR2 FQNNGV. DNA for the CDR3: TGTGCCAGCAGCTTAGTCCGTTCCAGCTCCTACGAGCAGTACTTC. Translated, it gives CASSLVRSSSYEQYF.